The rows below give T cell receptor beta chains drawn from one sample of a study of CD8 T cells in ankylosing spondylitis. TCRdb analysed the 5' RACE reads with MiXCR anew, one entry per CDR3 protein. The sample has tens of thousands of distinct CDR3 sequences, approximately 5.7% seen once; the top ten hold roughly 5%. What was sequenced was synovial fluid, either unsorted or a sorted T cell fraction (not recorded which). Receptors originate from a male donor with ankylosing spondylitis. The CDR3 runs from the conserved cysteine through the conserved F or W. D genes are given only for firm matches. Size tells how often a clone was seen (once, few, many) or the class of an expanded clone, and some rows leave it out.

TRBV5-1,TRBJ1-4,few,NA,CASRPQPTNEKLFF,TGCGCCAGCAGACCACAGCCAACTAATGAAAAACTGTTTTTT
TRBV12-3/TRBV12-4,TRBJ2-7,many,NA,CASSERGWVGYEQYF,TGTGCCAGCAGCGAACGGGGCTGGGTTGGGTACGAGCAGTACTTC
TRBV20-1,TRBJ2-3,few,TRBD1,CSARGTGGTDTQYF,TGCAGTGCTAGAGGGACAGGGGGCACAGATACGCAGTATTTT
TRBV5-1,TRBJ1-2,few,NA,CASSLDVVNYGYTF,TGCGCCAGCAGCTTGGATGTTGTGAACTATGGCTACACCTTC
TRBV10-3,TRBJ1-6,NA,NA,CAISEAVGVTPNNSPLHF,TGTGCCATCAGTGAGGCAGTGGGAGTTACGCCTAATAATTCACCCCTCCACTTT
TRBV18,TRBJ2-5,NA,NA,CASSPPVRDQETQYF,TGTGCCAGCTCACCGCCGGTGCGGGATCAAGAGACCCAGTACTTC
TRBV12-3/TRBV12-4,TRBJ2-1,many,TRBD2,CASSFIAGGANEQFF,TGTGCCAGCAGTTTCATAGCGGGAGGGGCAAATGAGCAGTTCTTC
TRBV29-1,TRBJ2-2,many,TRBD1,CSVDRGRTGELFF,TGCAGCGTAGACAGGGGGCGCACCGGGGAGCTGTTTTTT
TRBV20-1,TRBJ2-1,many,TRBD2,CSAGTSGRAGFF,TGCAGTGCGGGGACTAGCGGGAGGGCCGGGTTCTTC
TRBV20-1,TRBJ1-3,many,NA,CSARVDAGNTIYF,TGCAGTGCTAGAGTGGACGCTGGAAACACCATATATTTT
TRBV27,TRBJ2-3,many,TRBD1,CASRTDRVTDTQYF,TGTGCCAGCAGAACGGACAGGGTCACAGATACGCAGTATTTT
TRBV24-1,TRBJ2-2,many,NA,CATSDQARGTNTGELFF,TGTGCCACCAGTGACCAGGCAAGGGGGACGAACACCGGGGAGCTGTTTTTT
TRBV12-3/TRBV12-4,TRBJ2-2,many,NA,CASSLGVAGELFF,TGTGCCAGCAGTTTAGGGGTTGCCGGGGAGCTGTTTTTT
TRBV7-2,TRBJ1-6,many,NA,CASSLESAYSPLHF,TGTGCCAGCAGCTTGGAGTCGGCGTATTCACCCCTCCACTTT
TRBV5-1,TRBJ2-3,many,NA,CASSFVEQSGQYF,TGCGCCAGCAGCTTTGTTGAACAAAGTGGGCAGTATTTT
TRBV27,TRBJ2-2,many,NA,CASKAGANTGELFF,TGTGCCAGCAAGGCAGGGGCGAACACCGGGGAGCTGTTTTTT
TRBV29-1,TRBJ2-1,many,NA,CSVVSAQGAYNEQFF,TGCAGCGTTGTGAGTGCCCAGGGTGCCTACAATGAGCAGTTCTTC
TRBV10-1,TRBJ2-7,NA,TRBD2,CASSFGTSERYEQYF,TGCGCCAGCAGCTTTGGGACTAGCGAGAGGTACGAGCAGTACTTC
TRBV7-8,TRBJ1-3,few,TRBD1,CASSLGQTTGNTIYF,TGTGCCAGCAGCCTGGGACAGACCACTGGAAACACCATATATTTT
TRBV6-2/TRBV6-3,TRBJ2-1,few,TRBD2,CASSYDLAGEDGNEQFF,TGTGCCAGCAGTTACGACCTAGCGGGAGAAGATGGCAATGAGCAGTTCTTC
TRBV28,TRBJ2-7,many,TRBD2,CASSLAGGIITPYEQYF,TGTGCCAGCAGTTTGGCGGGAGGGATCATAACCCCATACGAGCAGTACTTC
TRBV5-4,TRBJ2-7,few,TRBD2,CASSLAPSGRGYEQYF,TGTGCCAGCAGCTTGGCCCCTAGCGGGAGGGGTTACGAGCAGTACTTC
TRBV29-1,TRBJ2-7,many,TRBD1,CSVGGQGASYEQYF,TGCAGCGTTGGGGGACAGGGGGCTTCCTACGAGCAGTACTTC